Reported below is one T cell receptor beta chain. These data come from a study of cytomegalovirus exposure and HLA in healthy donors. This CDR3 is 12 amino acids long. Germline assignment: CDR1 MNHEY and CDR2 SVGAGI. Trimming pared 5 bases from V and 4 bases from J, leaving 8 bases between. Clones were sequenced by immunoSEQ multiplex PCR, and TCRdb holds only the in-frame ones, with some missing. The sample carries about 130,000 clones, around 90% recorded once. The genes are TRBV6-5 and TRBJ1-2; D is uncertain. Sequenced material: PBMCs. The TCR was taken from a woman between 18 and 29 years old in good health and CMV-seronegative. CDR3 sequence reads: CASSVTGYGYTF. The CDR3 DNA sequence: TGTGCCAGCAGTGTGACGGGCTATGGCTACACCTTC.